The TCR beta chain under discussion was sequenced for a study of blood T cell repertoires in COVID-19. Trimming cost V 2 bases and J 5 bases, with 10 bases left between them. The CDR3 has 15 residues. CDR1 ENHRY and CDR2 SYGVKD come from the germline V gene. Some clones are missing from TCRdb's copy, which holds only in-frame ones; the method was immunoSEQ multiplex PCR. The data hold under 150,000 clones, with approximately 87% observed a single time. The sample comprised PBMCs or T cells enriched from blood (not recorded which). The TCR was taken from a woman aged 25-40 years with acute COVID-19. The rearrangement uses TRBV10-3 and TRBJ1-6; tentative D call: TRBD1 (6 bases). The CDR3: CAISEQTGDNSPLHF. CDR3 bases: TGTGCCATCAGTGAGCAGACAGGTGATAATTCACCCCTCCACTTT.